A few counts support the clone carrying this T cell receptor beta chain. The data belong to a study of blood T cell repertoires in COVID-19. Study-wide background: T cells, B-cell-depleted T cells, or PBMCs supplied cDNA or gDNA.

Cohorts were determined from participant-reported clinical history. Two consecutive negative NP/OP PCR tests, clearance, or resolved symptoms defined Cohort 3 recovery. The protocol was immunoSEQ multiplex PCR, while the TCRdb copy is restricted to in-frame clones and leaves out a portion. The sample has about 140,000 clones; over 65% are singletons. V was shortened by 0 bases and J by 10 bases, with 10 bases between the two germline ends. Germline values: CDR1 GTSNPN, CDR2 SVGIG (reference sequence). CDR3 length: 13 residues. This receptor was identified in a woman aged 50 to 60 who had recovered from COVID-19. Sequencing was performed on PBMCs or T cells enriched from blood (not recorded which). This sequence joins TRBV30 and TRBJ1-6, with no clear D. The CDR3 spells CAWSVFGESPLHF. The CDR3 nucleotides read TGTGCCTGGAGTGTTTTCGGGGAATCACCCCTCCACTTT.